These T cell receptor beta chains were read from a single sample in a study of identical twins. TCRdb passed the 5' RACE reads through MiXCR, listing each CDR3 protein once. The top ten clones hold roughly 4% of a sample with over 600,000 distinct CDR3 sequences, 21% of them seen once. These data were likewise used in another study, on T cells expressing NK-cell markers.

The source material was PBMCs. Receptor source: a woman aged 18-30 years in good health. The CDR3 runs from the conserved cysteine through the conserved F or W. A D gene is named only where the DNA matches it firmly. The size field is filled for only some rows; it gives once, few, many or a size class.

v_gene: TRBV29-1
j_gene: TRBJ2-1
abundance: NA
d_gene: TRBD2
CDR3aa: CSAPSGGVRGEQFF
CDR3nt: TGCAGCGCCCCTAGCGGGGGGGTCCGCGGTGAGCAGTTCTTC

v_gene: TRBV10-3
j_gene: TRBJ2-2
abundance: NA
d_gene: NA
CDR3aa: CAIRSELGASSEHGTGELFF
CDR3nt: TGTGCCATCAGAAGTGAGCTGGGGGCTAGCTCCGAACACGGAACCGGGGAGCTGTTTTTT

v_gene: TRBV20-1
j_gene: TRBJ2-3
abundance: many
d_gene: NA
CDR3aa: CSARKRDTGWYTQYF
CDR3nt: TGCAGTGCTAGAAAAAGGGACACCGGATGGTATACGCAGTATTTT

v_gene: TRBV20-1
j_gene: TRBJ2-7
abundance: few
d_gene: NA
CDR3aa: CSAQLTSSYEQYF
CDR3nt: TGCAGTGCCCAACTTACGAGCTCCTACGAGCAGTACTTC

v_gene: TRBV12-3/TRBV12-4
j_gene: TRBJ2-3
abundance: NA
d_gene: TRBD2
CDR3aa: CACSSKETGLAEITDTQYF
CDR3nt: TGTGCCTGCAGTTCTAAGGAGACGGGACTAGCGGAAATCACAGATACGCAGTATTTT

v_gene: TRBV18
j_gene: TRBJ2-3
abundance: NA
d_gene: NA
CDR3aa: CASSKRGTDTQYF
CDR3nt: TGTGCCAGCTCCAAGCGAGGCACAGATACGCAGTATTTT

v_gene: TRBV20-1
j_gene: TRBJ2-7
abundance: few
d_gene: NA
CDR3aa: CSAPPDPSRDEQYF
CDR3nt: TGCAGTGCCCCGCCGGACCCTAGTCGGGACGAGCAGTACTTC

v_gene: TRBV12-3/TRBV12-4
j_gene: TRBJ2-3
abundance: NA
d_gene: NA
CDR3aa: CASSPVTGTQYF
CDR3nt: TGTGCCAGCAGTCCCGTAACAGGTACGCAGTATTTT

v_gene: TRBV12-3/TRBV12-4
j_gene: TRBJ2-7
abundance: few
d_gene: NA
CDR3aa: CASSFGAGEQYF
CDR3nt: TGTGCCAGCAGTTTCGGAGCAGGCGAGCAGTACTTC

v_gene: TRBV20-1
j_gene: TRBJ2-5
abundance: few
d_gene: NA
CDR3aa: CSALPGGTYQETQYF
CDR3nt: TGCAGTGCTTTACCAGGGGGGACGTACCAAGAGACCCAGTACTTC

v_gene: TRBV12-3/TRBV12-4
j_gene: TRBJ2-7
abundance: many
d_gene: NA
CDR3aa: CASMGLRWTSYEQYF
CDR3nt: TGTGCCAGCATGGGACTCCGGTGGACCTCCTACGAGCAGTACTTC

v_gene: TRBV20-1
j_gene: TRBJ2-1
abundance: NA
d_gene: NA
CDR3aa: CSAGGDWRRFF
CDR3nt: TGCAGTGCAGGTGGGGACTGGAGGCGGTTCTTC

v_gene: TRBV7-9
j_gene: TRBJ1-1
abundance: few
d_gene: TRBD1
CDR3aa: CASSFAPGTGYDTEAFF
CDR3nt: TGTGCCAGCAGCTTTGCCCCCGGGACAGGGTATGACACTGAAGCTTTCTTT

v_gene: TRBV6-5
j_gene: TRBJ1-2
abundance: NA
d_gene: NA
CDR3aa: CASSYGKTYGYTF
CDR3nt: TGTGCCAGCAGTTACGGCAAGACCTATGGCTACACCTTC

v_gene: TRBV18
j_gene: TRBJ2-7
abundance: NA
d_gene: TRBD2
CDR3aa: CASSYALAGAREQYF
CDR3nt: TGTGCCAGCTCGTACGCACTAGCGGGAGCGAGGGAGCAGTACTTC

v_gene: TRBV12-3/TRBV12-4
j_gene: TRBJ1-6
abundance: few
d_gene: NA
CDR3aa: CASSRQGRNSPLHF
CDR3nt: TGTGCCAGCAGTCGTCAGGGGAGAAATTCACCCCTCCACTTT

v_gene: TRBV14
j_gene: TRBJ2-4
abundance: NA
d_gene: NA
CDR3aa: CASRQLWGAKNIQYF
CDR3nt: TGTGCCAGCAGACAACTTTGGGGAGCCAAAAACATTCAGTACTTC

v_gene: TRBV5-6
j_gene: TRBJ2-7
abundance: NA
d_gene: NA
CDR3aa: CASSLVSRFEQYF
CDR3nt: TGTGCCAGCAGCTTGGTGTCAAGGTTCGAGCAGTACTTC

v_gene: TRBV9
j_gene: TRBJ2-1
abundance: many
d_gene: TRBD2
CDR3aa: CASSVTSGDNEQFF
CDR3nt: TGTGCCAGCAGCGTAACTAGCGGGGACAATGAGCAGTTCTTC

v_gene: TRBV18
j_gene: TRBJ2-7
abundance: many
d_gene: TRBD1
CDR3aa: CASSPSTGGVYEQYF
CDR3nt: TGTGCCAGCTCACCTTCGACAGGGGGAGTCTACGAGCAGTACTTC

v_gene: TRBV11-2
j_gene: TRBJ2-1
abundance: NA
d_gene: TRBD2
CDR3aa: CASSLEGTSGGAYNEQFF
CDR3nt: TGTGCCAGCAGCTTAGAAGGGACTAGCGGGGGAGCCTACAATGAGCAGTTCTTC

v_gene: TRBV4-3
j_gene: TRBJ2-1
abundance: NA
d_gene: TRBD2
CDR3aa: CASSHLSGSAYNEQFF
CDR3nt: TGCGCCAGCAGCCACCTCAGCGGGAGTGCCTACAATGAGCAGTTCTTC

v_gene: TRBV5-1
j_gene: TRBJ2-1
abundance: NA
d_gene: TRBD1
CDR3aa: CASSLKPEGQGGWGEQFF
CDR3nt: TGCGCCAGCAGCCTTAAACCCGAAGGACAGGGAGGATGGGGTGAGCAGTTCTTC

v_gene: TRBV5-1
j_gene: TRBJ2-7
abundance: NA
d_gene: TRBD2
CDR3aa: CASSLTGLSGGEQYF
CDR3nt: TGCGCCAGCAGCTTGACGGGACTAAGTGGAGGCGAGCAGTACTTC

v_gene: TRBV20-1
j_gene: TRBJ2-4
abundance: NA
d_gene: TRBD2
CDR3aa: CSARKTSGSKNIQYF
CDR3nt: TGCAGTGCTAGAAAAACTAGCGGGAGCAAAAACATTCAGTACTTC

v_gene: TRBV20-1
j_gene: TRBJ1-5
abundance: NA
d_gene: NA
CDR3aa: CSARSLANQPQHF
CDR3nt: TGCAGTGCGCGTTCATTGGCGAATCAGCCCCAGCATTTT

v_gene: TRBV20-1
j_gene: TRBJ1-4
abundance: NA
d_gene: TRBD1
CDR3aa: CSARARQGSQKLFF
CDR3nt: TGCAGTGCTAGAGCGAGACAGGGTAGTCAAAAACTGTTTTTT

v_gene: TRBV27
j_gene: TRBJ2-7
abundance: NA
d_gene: TRBD1
CDR3aa: CASSHGGQGPYEQYF
CDR3nt: TGTGCCAGCAGCCATGGGGGACAGGGCCCCTACGAGCAGTACTTC

v_gene: TRBV7-2
j_gene: TRBJ2-7
abundance: NA
d_gene: NA
CDR3aa: CASSQTGAIPYEQYF
CDR3nt: TGTGCCAGCAGCCAGACGGGAGCCATACCCTACGAGCAGTACTTC

v_gene: TRBV18
j_gene: TRBJ2-7
abundance: few
d_gene: NA
CDR3aa: CASSLLFPEQYF
CDR3nt: TGTGCCAGCTCACTCCTTTTTCCCGAGCAGTACTTC

v_gene: TRBV12-3/TRBV12-4
j_gene: TRBJ1-4
abundance: NA
d_gene: TRBD1
CDR3aa: CASRDRSTNEKLFF
CDR3nt: TGTGCCAGCAGGGACAGGTCAACTAATGAAAAACTGTTTTTT

v_gene: TRBV4-3
j_gene: TRBJ2-7
abundance: many
d_gene: NA
CDR3aa: CASSQDRTYEQYF
CDR3nt: TGCGCCAGCAGCCAAGACAGAACCTACGAGCAGTACTTC

v_gene: TRBV7-9
j_gene: TRBJ2-4
abundance: NA
d_gene: NA
CDR3aa: CASSLWAEPIQYF
CDR3nt: TGTGCCAGCAGCCTGTGGGCTGAACCCATTCAGTACTTC

v_gene: TRBV5-5
j_gene: TRBJ2-1
abundance: many
d_gene: TRBD1
CDR3aa: CASSLEGQSYNEQFF
CDR3nt: TGTGCCAGCAGCTTGGAGGGACAGAGCTACAATGAGCAGTTCTTC

v_gene: TRBV20-1
j_gene: TRBJ2-3
abundance: few
d_gene: TRBD2
CDR3aa: CSARGSGAGTDTQYF
CDR3nt: TGCAGTGCTAGAGGAAGCGGGGCCGGCACAGATACGCAGTATTTT

v_gene: TRBV9
j_gene: TRBJ2-7
abundance: NA
d_gene: NA
CDR3aa: CASSVGRPFSYEQYF
CDR3nt: TGTGCCAGCAGCGTAGGGAGACCCTTCTCCTACGAGCAGTACTTC

v_gene: TRBV12-3/TRBV12-4
j_gene: TRBJ2-3
abundance: NA
d_gene: NA
CDR3aa: CASTILLTDTQYF
CDR3nt: TGTGCCAGCACCATCCTTTTGACAGATACGCAGTATTTT

v_gene: TRBV19
j_gene: TRBJ1-3
abundance: few
d_gene: TRBD1
CDR3aa: CASSMDRSSGNTIYF
CDR3nt: TGTGCCAGTAGTATGGACAGGAGCTCTGGAAACACCATATATTTT

v_gene: TRBV10-2
j_gene: TRBJ2-6
abundance: many
d_gene: NA
CDR3aa: CASSESYGVGGANVLTF
CDR3nt: TGCGCCAGCAGTGAGTCTTATGGGGTTGGTGGGGCCAACGTCCTGACTTTC

v_gene: TRBV29-1
j_gene: TRBJ2-7
abundance: NA
d_gene: TRBD2
CDR3aa: CSATGTSGFYEQYF
CDR3nt: TGCAGCGCAACCGGGACTAGTGGGTTTTACGAGCAGTACTTC

v_gene: TRBV12-3/TRBV12-4
j_gene: TRBJ2-5
abundance: NA
d_gene: NA
CDR3aa: CASSLSLSAETQYF
CDR3nt: TGTGCCAGCAGTTTATCTCTGTCGGCAGAGACCCAGTACTTC

v_gene: TRBV3-1
j_gene: TRBJ2-7
abundance: NA
d_gene: NA
CDR3aa: CASSKGMGSYEQYF
CDR3nt: TGTGCCAGCAGCAAAGGAATGGGATCCTACGAGCAGTACTTC

v_gene: TRBV4-3
j_gene: TRBJ2-1
abundance: few
d_gene: TRBD1
CDR3aa: CASSPGIGTAYNEQFF
CDR3nt: TGCGCCAGCAGCCCGGGGATAGGGACAGCATACAATGAGCAGTTCTTC

v_gene: TRBV27
j_gene: TRBJ1-1
abundance: NA
d_gene: NA
CDR3aa: CASTTAGEAFF
CDR3nt: TGTGCCAGCACGACGGCGGGGGAAGCTTTCTTT

v_gene: TRBV7-2
j_gene: TRBJ2-1
abundance: few
d_gene: NA
CDR3aa: CASNRLVTHNEQFF
CDR3nt: TGTGCCAGCAACCGGCTAGTCACGCACAATGAGCAGTTCTTC

v_gene: TRBV20-1
j_gene: TRBJ1-4
abundance: many
d_gene: NA
CDR3aa: CSARGAKGEDEKLFF
CDR3nt: TGCAGTGCTAGAGGCGCCAAAGGGGAAGATGAAAAACTGTTTTTT

v_gene: TRBV27
j_gene: TRBJ1-4
abundance: NA
d_gene: NA
CDR3aa: CASSRDPRGEEKLFF
CDR3nt: TGTGCCAGCAGCCGGGACCCTCGAGGAGAAGAAAAACTGTTTTTT

v_gene: TRBV11-2
j_gene: TRBJ1-6
abundance: many
d_gene: NA
CDR3aa: CASSLSRWSPLHF
CDR3nt: TGTGCCAGCAGCTTATCGCGTTGGTCACCCCTCCACTTT

v_gene: TRBV6-1
j_gene: TRBJ2-5
abundance: few
d_gene: NA
CDR3aa: CASGDPRRETQYF
CDR3nt: TGTGCCAGCGGGGACCCTCGGAGGGAGACCCAGTACTTC

v_gene: TRBV4-3
j_gene: TRBJ2-3
abundance: NA
d_gene: TRBD1
CDR3aa: CASSQLTGGPTDTQYF
CDR3nt: TGCGCCAGCAGCCAATTGACAGGGGGCCCCACAGATACGCAGTATTTT

v_gene: TRBV12-3/TRBV12-4
j_gene: TRBJ2-1
abundance: many
d_gene: NA
CDR3aa: CASSKGWAYNEQFF
CDR3nt: TGTGCCAGCAGTAAAGGGTGGGCCTACAATGAGCAGTTCTTC

v_gene: TRBV6-1
j_gene: TRBJ2-7
abundance: many
d_gene: NA
CDR3aa: CASSRPDRGEQYF
CDR3nt: TGTGCCAGCAGTCGCCCGGACCGAGGCGAGCAGTACTTC

v_gene: TRBV18
j_gene: TRBJ2-5
abundance: few
d_gene: TRBD2
CDR3aa: CASSSSSSGRGTQYF
CDR3nt: TGTGCCAGCTCAAGTTCATCCAGCGGGAGGGGGACCCAGTACTTC

v_gene: TRBV10-3
j_gene: TRBJ2-7
abundance: many
d_gene: TRBD2
CDR3aa: CAISPRTSGTYEQYF
CDR3nt: TGTGCCATCAGCCCGAGGACTAGCGGGACCTACGAGCAGTACTTC

v_gene: TRBV7-2
j_gene: TRBJ2-3
abundance: NA
d_gene: NA
CDR3aa: CASSPRRQAGSADTQYF
CDR3nt: TGTGCCAGCAGCCCCCGACGACAGGCCGGGAGTGCAGATACGCAGTATTTT

v_gene: TRBV5-5
j_gene: TRBJ2-5
abundance: few
d_gene: NA
CDR3aa: CASSSARAEETQYF
CDR3nt: TGTGCCAGCAGCTCCGCGAGGGCAGAAGAGACCCAGTACTTC

v_gene: TRBV7-2
j_gene: TRBJ2-4
abundance: many
d_gene: NA
CDR3aa: CASTPRGGNIQYF
CDR3nt: TGTGCCAGCACCCCGAGGGGCGGAAACATTCAGTACTTC

v_gene: TRBV5-1
j_gene: TRBJ1-1
abundance: few
d_gene: NA
CDR3aa: CASSLTGNTVAFF
CDR3nt: TGCGCCAGCAGCTTGACAGGGAACACTGTGGCTTTCTTT

v_gene: TRBV5-1
j_gene: TRBJ1-2
abundance: NA
d_gene: NA
CDR3aa: CASSFWGAGYTF
CDR3nt: TGCGCCAGCAGCTTTTGGGGGGCTGGCTACACCTTC